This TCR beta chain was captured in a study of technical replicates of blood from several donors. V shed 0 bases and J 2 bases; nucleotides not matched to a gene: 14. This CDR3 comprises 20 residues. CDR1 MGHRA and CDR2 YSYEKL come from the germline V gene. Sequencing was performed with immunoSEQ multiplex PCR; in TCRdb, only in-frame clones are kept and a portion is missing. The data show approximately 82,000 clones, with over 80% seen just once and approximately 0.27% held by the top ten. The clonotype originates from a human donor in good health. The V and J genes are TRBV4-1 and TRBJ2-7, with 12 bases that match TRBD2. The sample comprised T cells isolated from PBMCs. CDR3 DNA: TGCGCCAGCAGCCAAGATCCCCGCCCGACTAGCGGGGGATTTACCTACGAGCAGTACTTC. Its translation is CASSQDPRPTSGGFTYEQYF.